These T cell receptor beta chains were read from a single sample in a study of tumor-infiltrating lymphocytes in primary liver carcinoma. TCRdb reanalysed the multiplex PCR reads using MiXCR and keeps one entry per CDR3 protein. The sample lists around 78,000 distinct CDR3 sequences, over 70% occurring once. The sample consisted of liver tumor tissue from sampling region 4. The receptors shown here come from an older woman with primary liver carcinoma and hepatitis B virus infection. CDR3s include the opening cysteine and the closing phenylalanine or tryptophan. D genes are given only for firm matches. Not every row has a clone size; where given, it reads once, few, many or a size class.

clone size: .
V gene: TRBV12-3/TRBV12-4
CDR3 length: 13
J gene: TRBJ2-2
D gene: .
CDR3 protein: CASRSLPTWELFF
CDR3 DNA: TGTGCCAGCAGATCCCTACCCACCTGGGAGCTGTTCTTT

clone size: once
V gene: TRBV29-1
CDR3 length: 14
J gene: TRBJ2-3
D gene: TRBD2
CDR3 protein: CSSAGGIGRDTQYF
CDR3 DNA: TGCAGCAGTGCGGGAGGGATCGGGAGAGATACGCAGTATTTT

clone size: .
V gene: TRBV10-1
CDR3 length: 15
J gene: TRBJ2-7
D gene: TRBD1
CDR3 protein: CTSGSTGTGSQEQYF
CDR3 DNA: TGCACCAGCGGCAGTACCGGGACAGGTTCCCAAGAGCAGTACTTC

clone size: .
V gene: TRBV10-2
CDR3 length: 14
J gene: TRBJ2-1
D gene: .
CDR3 protein: CASRAIESVNEQFF
CDR3 DNA: TGCGCGAGCAGGGCCATCGAGTCCGTGAATGAGCAGTTCTTC

clone size: .
V gene: TRBV4-1
CDR3 length: 14
J gene: TRBJ1-5
D gene: TRBD1
CDR3 protein: CASSLQGQGQPQYF
CDR3 DNA: TGTGCCAGCAGCCTACAGGGGCAGGGACAGCCCCAATATTTT

clone size: .
V gene: TRBV6-5
CDR3 length: 13
J gene: TRBJ2-1
D gene: .
CDR3 protein: CASRGQGWNELFF
CDR3 DNA: TGTGCTAGCAGAGGTCAGGGTTGGAATGAGCTGTTCTTC

clone size: .
V gene: TRBV12-3/TRBV12-4
CDR3 length: 17
J gene: TRBJ2-3
D gene: .
CDR3 protein: CASSLVLSRTSTGTQYF
CDR3 DNA: TGTGCCAGCAGTTTAGTGCTAAGTCGGACCAGCACAGGTACGCAGTATTTT

clone size: few
V gene: TRBV5-4
CDR3 length: 14
J gene: TRBJ2-1
D gene: .
CDR3 protein: CASSLVLAHNERFF
CDR3 DNA: TGTGCCAGCAGCTTGGTACTAGCCCACAATGAGCGGTTCTTC

clone size: .
V gene: TRBV4-1
CDR3 length: 17
J gene: TRBJ2-1
D gene: TRBD2
CDR3 protein: CASNGTSGDGSYNEQFF
CDR3 DNA: TGCGCCAGCAACGGGACTAGCGGGGATGGGTCGTACAATGAGCAGTTCTTC

clone size: .
V gene: TRBV11-2
CDR3 length: 14
J gene: TRBJ2-3
D gene: .
CDR3 protein: CVSNLVGSTDTQYF
CDR3 DNA: TGTGTCAGCAACTTAGTTGGGAGCACAGATACACAGTATTTT

clone size: medium-sized
V gene: TRBV10-2
CDR3 length: 16
J gene: TRBJ2-5
D gene: TRBD2
CDR3 protein: CASSEELAGGRKTQYF
CDR3 DNA: TGCGCCAGCAGTGAGGAACTAGCGGGAGGGCGAAAGACCCAGTACTTC

clone size: .
V gene: TRBV6-5
CDR3 length: 14
J gene: TRBJ1-3
D gene: .
CDR3 protein: CASRIDSSGNTMYF
CDR3 DNA: TGTGCCAGCAGGATAGATAGCTCTGGAAACACCATGTATTTT

clone size: .
V gene: TRBV4-1
CDR3 length: 18
J gene: TRBJ1-2
D gene: .
CDR3 protein: CTSNHSLEDPRATYGYTF
CDR3 DNA: TGCACCAGCAACCACTCCCTAGAGGATCCTAGGGCGACCTATGGCTACACCTTC

clone size: many
V gene: TRBV28
CDR3 length: 17
J gene: TRBJ1-1
D gene: TRBD1
CDR3 protein: CASSLSRDRGGSTEAFF
CDR3 DNA: TGTGCCAGCAGTCTCTCCCGGGACAGGGGAGGTTCCACTGAAGCTTTCTTT

clone size: .
V gene: TRBV4-1
CDR3 length: 17
J gene: TRBJ2-3
D gene: TRBD2
CDR3 protein: CASSQESPGGSTDMHYF
CDR3 DNA: TGCGCCAGCAGCCAAGAATCACCGGGAGGGAGCACAGATATGCACTATTTT

clone size: medium-sized
V gene: TRBV11-2
CDR3 length: 16
J gene: TRBJ2-1
D gene: TRBD2
CDR3 protein: CASSRWTSGLENEQFF
CDR3 DNA: TGTGCCAGCAGCCGGTGGACTAGCGGGTTAGAAAATGAGCAGTTCTTC

clone size: many
V gene: TRBV14
CDR3 length: 11
J gene: TRBJ2-1
D gene: .
CDR3 protein: CASSQARGQFF
CDR3 DNA: TGTGCCAGCAGCCAAGCTAGGGGGCAGTTCTTC

clone size: .
V gene: TRBV2
CDR3 length: 13
J gene: TRBJ2-3
D gene: .
CDR3 protein: CASSQGRTDTQYF
CDR3 DNA: TGTGCCAGCAGCCAGGGGAGGACAGATACGCAGTATTTT

clone size: .
V gene: TRBV6-1
CDR3 length: 15
J gene: TRBJ2-4
D gene: .
CDR3 protein: CAISEVGGNLNIQYF
CDR3 DNA: TGTGCCATCAGTGAAGTCGGCGGGAACTTGAACATTCAGTACTTC

clone size: many
V gene: TRBV6-2/TRBV6-3
CDR3 length: 14
J gene: TRBJ1-5
D gene: TRBD1
CDR3 protein: CASRPPGQGQPQHF
CDR3 DNA: TGTGCCAGCAGACCTCCGGGACAGGGCCAGCCCCAGCATTTT

clone size: .
V gene: TRBV12-5
CDR3 length: 17
J gene: TRBJ2-4
D gene: .
CDR3 protein: CASGLVLGGSVKNVQYF
CDR3 DNA: TGTGCTAGTGGTTTGGTACTGGGGGGCTCGGTCAAAAACGTTCAGTACTTC

clone size: .
V gene: TRBV11-2
CDR3 length: 17
J gene: TRBJ2-7
D gene: TRBD2
CDR3 protein: CASSTDFPREGSYEQYF
CDR3 DNA: TGTGCCAGCAGCACCGACTTTCCTCGGGAGGGCTCCTACGAGCAGTACTTC

clone size: many
V gene: TRBV10-3
CDR3 length: 15
J gene: TRBJ2-7
D gene: .
CDR3 protein: CAISEVAGGRYEQYF
CDR3 DNA: TGTGCCATCAGTGAAGTTGCTGGGGGCCGCTACGAGCAGTACTTC

clone size: .
V gene: TRBV11-2
CDR3 length: 17
J gene: TRBJ1-5
D gene: .
CDR3 protein: CASSLGRLTYTSDTQHF
CDR3 DNA: TGTGCCAGCAGCTTAGGGAGACTAACGTACACGTCAGATACACAGCATTTT

clone size: once
V gene: TRBV5-4
CDR3 length: 15
J gene: TRBJ1-2
D gene: .
CDR3 protein: CVSSLGGTDNYGYTF
CDR3 DNA: TGTGTCAGCAGCCTGGGCGGGACCGACAACTATGGCTACACCTTC

clone size: .
V gene: TRBV4-2
CDR3 length: 15
J gene: TRBJ2-1
D gene: .
CDR3 protein: CASGQTGTWYNEQFF
CDR3 DNA: TGTGCCAGCGGCCAAACCGGGACATGGTACAACGAGCAGTTCTTC

clone size: .
V gene: TRBV5-4
CDR3 length: 14
J gene: TRBJ2-7
D gene: TRBD1
CDR3 protein: CASSNGTVPYEQYF
CDR3 DNA: TGTGCCAGCAGCAACGGGACAGTACCCTACGAGCAGTACTTC

clone size: .
V gene: TRBV6-6
CDR3 length: 17
J gene: TRBJ2-7
D gene: TRBD2
CDR3 protein: CVSSYTVSGLAGDEQYF
CDR3 DNA: TGTGTCAGCAGTTACACGGTAAGTGGACTAGCGGGCGACGAGCAGTACTTC

clone size: many
V gene: TRBV6-2/TRBV6-3
CDR3 length: 12
J gene: TRBJ2-2
D gene: .
CDR3 protein: CASSDPAGELFF
CDR3 DNA: TGTGCCAGCAGCGATCCCGCCGGGGAGCTGTTTTTT

clone size: .
V gene: TRBV4-2
CDR3 length: 15
J gene: TRBJ2-7
D gene: .
CDR3 protein: CDSSQSKTGSYEQYF
CDR3 DNA: TGTGACAGCAGCCAAAGTAAAACAGGGTCCTACGAGCAGTACTTC

clone size: many
V gene: TRBV6-5
CDR3 length: 13
J gene: TRBJ2-5
D gene: TRBD1
CDR3 protein: CASRGTVQETQYF
CDR3 DNA: TGTGCCAGCAGGGGGACAGTCCAAGAGACCCAGTACTTC